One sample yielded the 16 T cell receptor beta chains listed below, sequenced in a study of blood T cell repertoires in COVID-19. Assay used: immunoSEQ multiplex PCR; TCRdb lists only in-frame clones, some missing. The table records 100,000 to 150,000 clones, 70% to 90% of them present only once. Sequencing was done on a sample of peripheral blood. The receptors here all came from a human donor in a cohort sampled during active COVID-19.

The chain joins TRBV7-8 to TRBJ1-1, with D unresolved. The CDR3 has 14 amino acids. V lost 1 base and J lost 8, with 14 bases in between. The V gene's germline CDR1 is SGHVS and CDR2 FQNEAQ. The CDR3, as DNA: TGTGCCAGCAGCTTAGGAAGAGGGCGGCTGGAAGCTTTCTTT. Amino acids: CASSLGRGRLEAFF.

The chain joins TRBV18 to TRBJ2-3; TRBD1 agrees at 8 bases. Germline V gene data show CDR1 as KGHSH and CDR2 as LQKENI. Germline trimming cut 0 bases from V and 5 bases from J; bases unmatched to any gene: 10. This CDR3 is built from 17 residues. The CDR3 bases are TGTGCCAGCTCACCACCTGGACAGGGTATCCTAGGAGATACGCAGTATTTT. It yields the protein CASSPPGQGILGDTQYF.

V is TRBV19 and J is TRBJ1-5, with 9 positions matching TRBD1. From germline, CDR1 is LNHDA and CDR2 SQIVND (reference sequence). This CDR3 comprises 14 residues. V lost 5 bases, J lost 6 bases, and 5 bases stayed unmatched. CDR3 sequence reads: CASSQGTGFQPQHF. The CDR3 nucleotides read TGTGCCAGTAGTCAGGGGACAGGGTTTCAGCCCCAGCATTTT.

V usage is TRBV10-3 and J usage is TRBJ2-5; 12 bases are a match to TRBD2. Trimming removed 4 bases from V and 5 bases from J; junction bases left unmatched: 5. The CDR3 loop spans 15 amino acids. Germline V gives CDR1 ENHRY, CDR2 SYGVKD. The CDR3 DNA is TGTGCCATCAGTGGACTAGCGGGAGTATCGGAGACCCAGTACTTC. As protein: CAISGLAGVSETQYF.

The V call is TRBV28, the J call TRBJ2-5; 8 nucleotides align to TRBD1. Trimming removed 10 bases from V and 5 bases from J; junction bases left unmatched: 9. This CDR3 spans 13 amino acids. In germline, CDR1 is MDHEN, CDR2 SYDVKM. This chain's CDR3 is CATSSGGVETQYF. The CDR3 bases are TGTGCCACATCCTCAGGGGGCGTGGAGACCCAGTACTTC.

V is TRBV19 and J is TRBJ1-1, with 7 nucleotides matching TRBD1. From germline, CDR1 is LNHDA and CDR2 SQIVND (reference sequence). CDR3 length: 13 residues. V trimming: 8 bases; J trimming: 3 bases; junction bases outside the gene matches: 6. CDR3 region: CASAQGWDTEAFF. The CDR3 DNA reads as TGTGCCAGTGCACAGGGGTGGGACACTGAAGCTTTCTTT.

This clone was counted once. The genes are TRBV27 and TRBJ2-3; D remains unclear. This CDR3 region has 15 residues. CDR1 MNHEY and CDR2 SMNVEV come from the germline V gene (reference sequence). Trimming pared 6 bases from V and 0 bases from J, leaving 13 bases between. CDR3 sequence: CASSSPLRSTDTQYF. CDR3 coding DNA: TGTGCCAGCAGCTCCCCCCTACGTAGCACAGATACGCAGTATTTT.

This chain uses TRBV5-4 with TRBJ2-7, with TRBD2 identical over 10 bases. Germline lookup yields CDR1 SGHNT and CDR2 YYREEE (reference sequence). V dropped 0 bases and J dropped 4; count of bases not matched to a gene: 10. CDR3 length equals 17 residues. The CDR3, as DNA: TGTGCCAGCAGCTTGGGGACTAGCGGAGTTCTGTGGTACGAGCAGTACTTC. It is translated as CASSLGTSGVLWYEQYF.

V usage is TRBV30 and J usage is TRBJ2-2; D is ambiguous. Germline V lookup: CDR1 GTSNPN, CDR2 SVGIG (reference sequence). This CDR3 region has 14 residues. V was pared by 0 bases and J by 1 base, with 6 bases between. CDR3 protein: CAWSVAGNTGELFF. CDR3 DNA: TGTGCCTGGAGTGTAGCAGGGAACACCGGGGAGCTGTTTTTT. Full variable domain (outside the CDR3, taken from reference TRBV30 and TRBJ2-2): SQTIHQWPATLVQPVGSPLSLECTVEGTSNPNLYWYRQAAGRGLQLLFYSVGIGQISSEVPQNLSASRPQDRQFILSSKKLLLSDSGFYLCAWSVAGNTGELFFGEGSRLTVL.

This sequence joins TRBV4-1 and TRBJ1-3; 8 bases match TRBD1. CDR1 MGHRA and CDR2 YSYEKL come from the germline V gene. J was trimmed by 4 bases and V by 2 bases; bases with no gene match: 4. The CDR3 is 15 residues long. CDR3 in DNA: TGCGCCAGCAGCCAACGACAGGGGAAGGGAAACACCATATATTTT. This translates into CASSQRQGKGNTIYF.

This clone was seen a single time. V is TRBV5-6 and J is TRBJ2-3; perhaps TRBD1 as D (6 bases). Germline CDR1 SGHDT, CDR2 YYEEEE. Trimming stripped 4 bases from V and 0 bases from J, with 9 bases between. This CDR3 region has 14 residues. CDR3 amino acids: CASSGTTSTDTQYF. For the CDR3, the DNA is TGTGCCAGCAGCGGGACAACAAGCACAGATACGCAGTATTTT.

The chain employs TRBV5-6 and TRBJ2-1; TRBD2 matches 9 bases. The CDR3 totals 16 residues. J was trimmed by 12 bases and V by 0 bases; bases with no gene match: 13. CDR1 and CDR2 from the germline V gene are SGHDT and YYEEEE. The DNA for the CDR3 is TGTGCCAGCAGCTTGGATGCGGGAGGGCCGCCCGGTGGGCAGTTCTTC. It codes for CASSLDAGGPPGGQFF.

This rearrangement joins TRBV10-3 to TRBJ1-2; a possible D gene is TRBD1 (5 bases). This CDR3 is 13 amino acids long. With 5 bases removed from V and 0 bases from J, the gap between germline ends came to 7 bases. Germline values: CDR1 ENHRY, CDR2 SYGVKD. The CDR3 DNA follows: TGTGCCATCAGTCGACAGACTAACTATGGCTACACCTTC. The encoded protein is CAISRQTNYGYTF.

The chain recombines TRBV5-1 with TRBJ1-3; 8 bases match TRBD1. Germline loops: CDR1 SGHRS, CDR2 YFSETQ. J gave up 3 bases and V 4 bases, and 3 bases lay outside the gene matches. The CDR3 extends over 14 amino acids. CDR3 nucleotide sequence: TGCGCCAGCAGCCCAGGGGGCAATGGAAACACCATATATTTT. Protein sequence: CASSPGGNGNTIYF.

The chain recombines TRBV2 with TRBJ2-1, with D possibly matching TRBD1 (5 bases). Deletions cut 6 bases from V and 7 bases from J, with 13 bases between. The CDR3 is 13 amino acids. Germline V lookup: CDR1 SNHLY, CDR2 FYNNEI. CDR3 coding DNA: TGTGCCAGCAGAGCCAACCCAGGGAATGAGCAGTTCTTC. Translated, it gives CASRANPGNEQFF. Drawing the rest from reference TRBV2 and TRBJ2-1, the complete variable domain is EPEVTQTPSHQVTQMGQEVILRCVPISNHLYFYWYRQILGQKVEFLVSFYNNEISEKSEIFDDQFSVERPDGSNFTLKIRSTKLEDSAMYFCASRANPGNEQFFGPGTRLTVL.

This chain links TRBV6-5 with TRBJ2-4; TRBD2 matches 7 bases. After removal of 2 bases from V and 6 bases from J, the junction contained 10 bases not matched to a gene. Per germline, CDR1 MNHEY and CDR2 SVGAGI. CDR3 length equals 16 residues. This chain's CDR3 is CASSYRREAPLNIQYF. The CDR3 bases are TGTGCCAGCAGTTACCGTCGGGAGGCCCCCCTAAACATTCAGTACTTC.